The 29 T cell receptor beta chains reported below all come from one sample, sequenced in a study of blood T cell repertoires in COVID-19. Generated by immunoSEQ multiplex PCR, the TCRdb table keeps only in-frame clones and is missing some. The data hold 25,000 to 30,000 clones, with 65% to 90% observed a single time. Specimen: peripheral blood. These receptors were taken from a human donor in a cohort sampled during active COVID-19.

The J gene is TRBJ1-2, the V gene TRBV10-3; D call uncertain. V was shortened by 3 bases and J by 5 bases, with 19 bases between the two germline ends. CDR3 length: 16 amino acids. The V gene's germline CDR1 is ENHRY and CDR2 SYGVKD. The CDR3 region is CAISERRDDGQYGYTF. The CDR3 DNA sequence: TGTGCCATCAGTGAAAGACGGGATGATGGCCAATATGGCTACACCTTC.

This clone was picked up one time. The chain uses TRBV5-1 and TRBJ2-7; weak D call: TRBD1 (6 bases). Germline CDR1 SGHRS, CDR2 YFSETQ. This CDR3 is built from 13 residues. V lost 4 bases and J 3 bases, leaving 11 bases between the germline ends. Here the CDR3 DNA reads TGCGCCAGCAGCCAACTGGACAGCTACGAGCAGTACTTC. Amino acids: CASSQLDSYEQYF.

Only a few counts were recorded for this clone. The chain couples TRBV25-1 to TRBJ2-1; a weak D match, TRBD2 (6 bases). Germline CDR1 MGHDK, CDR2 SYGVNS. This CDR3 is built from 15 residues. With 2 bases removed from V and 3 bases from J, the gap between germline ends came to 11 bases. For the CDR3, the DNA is TGTGCCAGCAGTGAACCGGGCGGGATCTACAATGAGCAGTTCTTC. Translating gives CASSEPGGIYNEQFF.

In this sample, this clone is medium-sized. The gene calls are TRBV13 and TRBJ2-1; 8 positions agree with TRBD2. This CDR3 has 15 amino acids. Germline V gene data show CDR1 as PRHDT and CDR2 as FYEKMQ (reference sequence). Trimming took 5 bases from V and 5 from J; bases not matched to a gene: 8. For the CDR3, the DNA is TGTGCCAGCAGCCGGCGGGGGGCCCTAGACAATGAGCAGTTCTTC. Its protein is CASSRRGALDNEQFF.

CDR3 sequence: CASSQGGTLRAKNIQYF. The CDR3 DNA sequence: TGTGCCAGCAGCCAAGGAGGGACCCTACGAGCCAAAAACATTCAGTACTTC. The chain uses TRBV7-8 and TRBJ2-4, with D possibly matching TRBD2 (6 bases). Trimming cost V 5 bases and J 0 bases, with 17 bases left between them. The CDR3 has 17 amino acids. Germline V gene data show CDR1 as SGHVS and CDR2 as FQNEAQ.

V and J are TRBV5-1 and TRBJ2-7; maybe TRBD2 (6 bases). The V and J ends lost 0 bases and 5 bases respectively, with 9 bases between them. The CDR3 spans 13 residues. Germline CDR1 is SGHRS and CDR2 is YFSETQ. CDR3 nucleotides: TGCGCCAGCAGCTTGGGGGCGGGAAACGAGCAGTACTTC. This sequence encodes CASSLGAGNEQYF.

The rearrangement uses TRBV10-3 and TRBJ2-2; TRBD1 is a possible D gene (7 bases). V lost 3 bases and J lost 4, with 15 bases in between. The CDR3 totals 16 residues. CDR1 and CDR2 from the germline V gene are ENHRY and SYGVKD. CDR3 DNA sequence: TGTGCCATCAGTGAACAGTCAGGGGGAGGCACCGGGGAGCTGTTTTTT. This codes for CAISEQSGGGTGELFF.

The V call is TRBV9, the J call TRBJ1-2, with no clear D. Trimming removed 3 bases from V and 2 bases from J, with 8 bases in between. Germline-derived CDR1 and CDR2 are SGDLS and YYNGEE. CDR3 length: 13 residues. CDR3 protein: CASSDSSNYGYTF. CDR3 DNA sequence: TGTGCCAGCAGCGACAGTTCCAACTATGGCTACACCTTC. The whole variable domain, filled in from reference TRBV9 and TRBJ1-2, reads DSGVTQTPKHLITATGQRVTLRCSPRSGDLSVYWYQQSLDQGLQFLIQYYNGEERAKGNILERFSAQQFPDLHSELNLSSLELGDSALYFCASSDSSNYGYTFGSGTRLTVV.

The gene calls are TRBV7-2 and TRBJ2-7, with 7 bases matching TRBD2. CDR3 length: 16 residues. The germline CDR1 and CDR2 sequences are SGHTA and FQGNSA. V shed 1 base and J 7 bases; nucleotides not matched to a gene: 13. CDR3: CASSLEAGAMFGEQYF. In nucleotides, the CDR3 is TGTGCCAGCAGCTTAGAGGCGGGAGCGATGTTTGGAGAGCAGTACTTC.

CDR3 loop: CASSQLAGGKYEQYF. The CDR3 region has the DNA TGTGCCAGCAGCCAGCTAGCGGGAGGAAAGTACGAGCAGTACTTC. The rearrangement joins TRBV4-2 to TRBJ2-7; 11 nucleotides agree with TRBD2. CDR1 is LGHNA and CDR2 is YNFKEQ in the germline V gene. V dropped 3 bases and J dropped 4; count of bases not matched to a gene: 5. This CDR3 region has 15 residues.

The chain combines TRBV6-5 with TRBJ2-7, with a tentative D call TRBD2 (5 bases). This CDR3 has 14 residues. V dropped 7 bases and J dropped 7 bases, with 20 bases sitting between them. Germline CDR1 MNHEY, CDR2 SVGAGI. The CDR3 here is CASTYRAGLWEQYF. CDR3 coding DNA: TGTGCCAGCACCTACCGGGCGGGTTTATGGGAGCAGTACTTC.

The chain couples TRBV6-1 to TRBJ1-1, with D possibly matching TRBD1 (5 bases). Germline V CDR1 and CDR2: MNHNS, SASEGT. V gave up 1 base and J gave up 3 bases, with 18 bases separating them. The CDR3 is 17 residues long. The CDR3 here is CASSEGRNRFWDTEAFF. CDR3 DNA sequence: TGTGCCAGCAGTGAAGGGAGAAACAGGTTCTGGGACACTGAAGCTTTCTTT.

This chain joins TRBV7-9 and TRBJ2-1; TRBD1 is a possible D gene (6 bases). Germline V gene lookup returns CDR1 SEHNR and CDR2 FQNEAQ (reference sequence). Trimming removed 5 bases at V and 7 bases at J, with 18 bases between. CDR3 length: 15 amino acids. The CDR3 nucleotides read TGTGCCAGCAGCCATGGACAGATCGGAAATAATGAGCAGTTCTTC. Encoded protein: CASSHGQIGNNEQFF. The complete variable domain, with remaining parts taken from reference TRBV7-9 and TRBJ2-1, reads DTGVSQNPRHKITKRGQNVTFRCDPISEHNRLYWYRQTLGQGPEFLTYFQNEAQLEKSRLLSDRFSAERPKGSFSTLEIQRTEQGDSAMYLCASSHGQIGNNEQFFGPGTRLTVL.

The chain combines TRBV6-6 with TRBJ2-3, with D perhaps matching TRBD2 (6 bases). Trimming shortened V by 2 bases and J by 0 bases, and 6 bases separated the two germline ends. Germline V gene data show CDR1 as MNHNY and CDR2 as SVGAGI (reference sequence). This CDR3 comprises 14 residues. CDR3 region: CASSYGGSTDTQYF. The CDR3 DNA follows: TGTGCCAGCAGTTACGGAGGGAGCACAGATACGCAGTATTTT.

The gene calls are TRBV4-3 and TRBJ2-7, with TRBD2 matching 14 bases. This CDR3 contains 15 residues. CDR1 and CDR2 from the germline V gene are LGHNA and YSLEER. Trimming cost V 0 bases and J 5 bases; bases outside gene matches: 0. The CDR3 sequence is CASSQEGLAGDEQYF. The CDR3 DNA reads TGCGCCAGCAGCCAAGAGGGACTAGCGGGAGACGAGCAGTACTTC.

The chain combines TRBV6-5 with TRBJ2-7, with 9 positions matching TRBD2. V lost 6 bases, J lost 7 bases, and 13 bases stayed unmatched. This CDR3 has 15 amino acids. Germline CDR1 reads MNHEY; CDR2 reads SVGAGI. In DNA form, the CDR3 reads TGTGCCAGCAGAACCCTAGCGGGACCCGGTGGGGAGCAGTACTTC. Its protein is CASRTLAGPGGEQYF.

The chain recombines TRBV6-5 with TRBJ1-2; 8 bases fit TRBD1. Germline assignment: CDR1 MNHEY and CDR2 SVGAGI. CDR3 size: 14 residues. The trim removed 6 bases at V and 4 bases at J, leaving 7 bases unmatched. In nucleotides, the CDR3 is TGTGCCAGCAGCCCAGTACAGGGGGGCTATGGCTACACCTTC. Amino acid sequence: CASSPVQGGYGYTF.

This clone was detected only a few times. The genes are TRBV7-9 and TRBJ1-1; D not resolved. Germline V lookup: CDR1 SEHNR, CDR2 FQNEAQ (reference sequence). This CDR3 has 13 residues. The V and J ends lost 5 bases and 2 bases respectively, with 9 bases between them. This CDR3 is CASSEFVNTEAFF. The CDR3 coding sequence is TGTGCCAGCAGCGAGTTTGTTAACACTGAAGCTTTCTTT.

The CDR3 DNA follows: TGTGCCAGCAGTGCCCTCCCGGCAGATACGCAGTATTTT. Protein sequence: CASSALPADTQYF. The chain uses TRBV6-4 and TRBJ2-3, with D hard to call. Trimming stripped 4 bases from V and 4 bases from J, with 9 bases between. The CDR3 runs to 13 residues. The germline gives CDR1 MRHNA, CDR2 SNTAGT.

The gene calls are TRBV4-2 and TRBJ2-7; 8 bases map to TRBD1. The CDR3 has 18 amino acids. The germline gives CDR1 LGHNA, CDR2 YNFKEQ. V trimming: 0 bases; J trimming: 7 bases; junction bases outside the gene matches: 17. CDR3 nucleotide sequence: TGTGCCAGCAGCCAAGATGTGTCAGGGGGCTCCCCTACTGGGGAGCAGTACTTC. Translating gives CASSQDVSGGSPTGEQYF.

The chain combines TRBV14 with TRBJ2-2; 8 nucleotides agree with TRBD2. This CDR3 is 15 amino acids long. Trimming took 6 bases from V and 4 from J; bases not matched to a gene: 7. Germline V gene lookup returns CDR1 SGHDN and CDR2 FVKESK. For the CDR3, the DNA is TGTGCCAGCAGTCAATTCACTAGCGGCACCGGGGAGCTGTTTTTT. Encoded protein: CASSQFTSGTGELFF.

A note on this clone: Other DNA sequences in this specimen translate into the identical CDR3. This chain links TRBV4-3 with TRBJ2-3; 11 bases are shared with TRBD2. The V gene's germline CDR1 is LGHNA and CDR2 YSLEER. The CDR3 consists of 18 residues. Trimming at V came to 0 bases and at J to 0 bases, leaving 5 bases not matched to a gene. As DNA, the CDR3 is TGCGCCAGCAGCCAAGATCTAGCGGGAGGCCCTAGCACAGATACGCAGTATTTT. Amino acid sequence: CASSQDLAGGPSTDTQYF.

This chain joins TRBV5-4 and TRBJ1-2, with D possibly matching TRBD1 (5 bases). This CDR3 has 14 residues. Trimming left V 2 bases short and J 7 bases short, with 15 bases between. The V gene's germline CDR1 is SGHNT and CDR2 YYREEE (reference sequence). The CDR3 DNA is TGTGCCAGCAGCTTAAGTCAAGGGGATGGTGGCTACACCTTC. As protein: CASSLSQGDGGYTF.

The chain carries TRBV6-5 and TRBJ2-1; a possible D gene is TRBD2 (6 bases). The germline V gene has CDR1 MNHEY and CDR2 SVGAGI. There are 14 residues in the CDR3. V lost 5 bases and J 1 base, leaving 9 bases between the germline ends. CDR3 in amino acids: CASSRRESYNEQFF. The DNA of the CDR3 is TGTGCCAGCAGTAGGAGGGAGTCCTACAATGAGCAGTTCTTC.

The CDR3 protein is CASSKLSQAFNYGYTF. The CDR3 DNA is TGTGCCAGCAGCAAATTGTCACAGGCCTTTAACTATGGCTACACCTTC. The chain has TRBV21-1 and TRBJ1-2; the D call of TRBD1 is as the table states it, not checked on the DNA. TRBV21-1 is tagged as a pseudogene. This CDR3 is built from 16 residues.

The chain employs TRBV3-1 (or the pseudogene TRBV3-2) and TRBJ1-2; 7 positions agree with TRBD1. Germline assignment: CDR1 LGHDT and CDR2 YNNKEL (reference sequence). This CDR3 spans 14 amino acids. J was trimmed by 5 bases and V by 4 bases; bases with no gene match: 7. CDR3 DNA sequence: TGTGCCAGCAGCCCCCGACAGGGAAGTTATGGCTACACCTTC. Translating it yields CASSPRQGSYGYTF.

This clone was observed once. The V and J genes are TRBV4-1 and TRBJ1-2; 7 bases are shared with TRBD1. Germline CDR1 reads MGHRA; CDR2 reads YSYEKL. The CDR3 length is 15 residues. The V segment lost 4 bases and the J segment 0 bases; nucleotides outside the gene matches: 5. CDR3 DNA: TGCGCCAGCAGCCGCTGGGGACAGTCTAACTATGGCTACACCTTC. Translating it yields CASSRWGQSNYGYTF.

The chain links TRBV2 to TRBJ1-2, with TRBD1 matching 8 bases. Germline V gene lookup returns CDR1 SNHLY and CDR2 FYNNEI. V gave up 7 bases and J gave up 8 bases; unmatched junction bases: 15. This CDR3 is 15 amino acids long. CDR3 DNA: TGTGCCAGCACCAGGACAGGGACTACTATGGGCGGCTACACCTTC. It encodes CASTRTGTTMGGYTF.

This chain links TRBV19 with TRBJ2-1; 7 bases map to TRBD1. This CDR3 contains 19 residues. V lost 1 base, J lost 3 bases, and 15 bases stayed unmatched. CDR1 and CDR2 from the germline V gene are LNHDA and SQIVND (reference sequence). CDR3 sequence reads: CASSIAPLTGIPLYNEQFF. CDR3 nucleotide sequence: TGTGCCAGTAGTATAGCCCCATTGACAGGGATACCCCTCTACAATGAGCAGTTCTTC.